This record covers a single T cell receptor (beta chain). As yet, its antigen is unknown. CD45RA-negative memory and CD45RA+ naive subsets were split from the CD4+ cells. This entry belongs to a study of shared clonotypes between healthy human individuals. About the study: Ranging from 18 to 49 in age, donors were a couple of women and three men. Each donor's CD4 naive and CD4 memory cells filled three plates apiece, CD8 naive two, and CD8 memory one.

This CDR3 spans 13 amino acids. Germline V gives CDR1 MNHNS, CDR2 SASEGT. V shed 9 bases and J 6 bases; nucleotides not matched to a gene: 6. Study results and caveats: Several donors held about 5.1% of naive CD4 clonotypes in common.

Sequencing was performed with immunoSEQ multiplex PCR; in TCRdb, only in-frame clones are kept and a portion is missing. The table lists millions of clones, over 85% of them singletons. Specimen: naive CD4+ T cells sorted from blood. The subset denotes: CD45RA+ positively selected. This chain uses TRBV6-1 with TRBJ2-4; 9 positions match TRBD1. This receptor was identified in a man between 18 and 29 years old in good health. CDR3 DNA: TGTGCCAGTAGACAGGGGGTAGGAAACATTCAGTACTTC. It is translated as CASRQGVGNIQYF.